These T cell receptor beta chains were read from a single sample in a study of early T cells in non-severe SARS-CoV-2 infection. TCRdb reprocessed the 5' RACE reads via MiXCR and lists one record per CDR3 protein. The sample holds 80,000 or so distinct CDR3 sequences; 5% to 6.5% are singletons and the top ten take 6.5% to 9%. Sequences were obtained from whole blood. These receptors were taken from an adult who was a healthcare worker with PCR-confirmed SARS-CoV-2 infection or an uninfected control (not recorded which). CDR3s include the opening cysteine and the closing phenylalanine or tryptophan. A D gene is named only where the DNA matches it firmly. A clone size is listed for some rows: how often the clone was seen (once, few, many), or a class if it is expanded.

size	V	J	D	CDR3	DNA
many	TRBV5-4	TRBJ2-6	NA	CASSSTTANVLTF	TGTGCCAGCAGCTCGACAACAGCCAACGTCCTGACTTTC
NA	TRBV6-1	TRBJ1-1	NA	CASSHTGGTTEAFF	TGTGCCAGCAGCCACACCGGTGGGACAACTGAAGCTTTCTTT
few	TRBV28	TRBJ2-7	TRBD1	CASSLGDRSSYF	TGTGCCAGCAGTTTAGGGGACAGGTCCTCGTACTTC
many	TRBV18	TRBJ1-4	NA	CASSNQGDDGEKLFF	TGTGCCAGCTCTAACCAGGGAGATGATGGTGAAAAACTGTTTTTT
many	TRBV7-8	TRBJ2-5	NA	CASSLRILDWETQYF	TGTGCCAGCAGCTTGAGGATTTTAGATTGGGAGACCCAGTACTTC
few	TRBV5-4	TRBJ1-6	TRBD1	CASSLDRTGVSPLHF	TGTGCCAGCAGCTTGGACAGGACAGGGGTTTCACCCCTCCACTTT
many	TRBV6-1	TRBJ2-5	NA	CASSGARGQETQYF	TGTGCCAGCAGTGGCGCCCGTGGCCAAGAGACCCAGTACTTC
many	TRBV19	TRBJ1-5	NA	CASRDIDHNQPQHF	TGTGCCAGTAGGGACATCGATCACAATCAGCCCCAGCATTTT
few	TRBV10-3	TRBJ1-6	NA	CAISESGDPRSQNHSPLHF	TGTGCCATCAGTGAGTCGGGGGACCCACGTTCCCAGAATCATTCACCCCTCCACTTT
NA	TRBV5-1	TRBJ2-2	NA	CASSLKPGTGELFF	TGCGCCAGCAGCTTAAAACCCGGGACCGGGGAGCTGTTTTTT
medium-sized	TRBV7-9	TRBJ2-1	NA	CASSLAVSYYNEQFF	TGTGCCAGCAGCTTAGCCGTTTCTTACTACAATGAGCAGTTCTTC
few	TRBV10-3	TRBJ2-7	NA	CAISVALSYEQYF	TGTGCCATCAGTGTAGCTTTATCCTACGAGCAGTACTTC
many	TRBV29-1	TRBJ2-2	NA	CSVAGSANTGELFF	TGCAGCGTAGCAGGGTCGGCGAACACCGGGGAGCTGTTTTTT
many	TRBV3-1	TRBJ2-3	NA	CASSQGNTDTQYF	TGTGCCAGCAGCCAGGGGAACACAGATACGCAGTATTTT
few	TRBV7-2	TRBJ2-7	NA	CASSLGRGYYEQYF	TGTGCCAGCAGCCTAGGGAGAGGGTACTACGAGCAGTACTTC
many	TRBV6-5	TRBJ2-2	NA	CASSYRAETNTGELFF	TGTGCCAGCAGCTATAGGGCGGAAACGAACACCGGGGAGCTGTTTTTT
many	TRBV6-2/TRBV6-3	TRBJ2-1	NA	CASSYLENEQFF	TGTGCCAGCAGTTACTTAGAAAATGAGCAGTTCTTC
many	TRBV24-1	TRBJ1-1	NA	CATSVAQTNTEAFF	TGTGCCACCAGTGTGGCTCAGACCAACACTGAAGCTTTCTTT
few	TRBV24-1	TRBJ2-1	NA	CATAGAGRNEQFF	TGTGCCACCGCGGGGGCCGGGAGGAATGAGCAGTTCTTC
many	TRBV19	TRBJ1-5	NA	CASSGSGTFNQPQHF	TGTGCCAGTAGCGGTTCCGGGACATTCAATCAGCCCCAGCATTTT
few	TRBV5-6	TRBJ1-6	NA	CASSLTSGSPLHF	TGTGCCAGCAGCTTGACTTCCGGCTCACCCCTCCACTTT
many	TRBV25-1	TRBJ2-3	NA	CASSVSLGVSTDTQYF	TGTGCCAGCAGTGTAAGCCTCGGGGTTAGCACAGATACGCAGTATTTT
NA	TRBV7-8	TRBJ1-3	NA	CASSLAAGSGNTIYF	TGTGCCAGCAGCTTAGCGGCGGGTTCCGGAAACACCATATATTTT
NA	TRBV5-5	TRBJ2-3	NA	CASSLSPGPDTQYF	TGTGCCAGCAGCTTAAGCCCTGGCCCAGATACGCAGTATTTT
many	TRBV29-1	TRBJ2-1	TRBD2	CTRIGGESREQFF	TGCACCCGTATTGGGGGGGAATCTCGTGAGCAGTTCTTC
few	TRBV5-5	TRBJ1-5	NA	CASSLLDQLISQPQHF	TGTGCCAGCAGCTTGCTGGACCAGTTGATTTCGCAGCCCCAGCATTTT
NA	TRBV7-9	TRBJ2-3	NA	CASSILTGPTDTQYF	TGTGCCAGCAGCATTTTGACAGGCCCTACAGATACGCAGTATTTT
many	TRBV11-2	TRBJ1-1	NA	CASSFQNTEAFF	TGTGCCAGCAGCTTTCAGAACACTGAAGCTTTCTTT
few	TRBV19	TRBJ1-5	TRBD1	CASSIMGQTNQPQHF	TGTGCCAGTAGTATAATGGGACAGACCAATCAGCCCCAGCATTTT
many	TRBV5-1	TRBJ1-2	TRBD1	CASSLGTGGYGYTF	TGCGCCAGCAGCTTGGGAACAGGGGGCTATGGCTACACCTTC
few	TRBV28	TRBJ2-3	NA	CASRPTFRPRITDTQYF	TGTGCCAGCAGGCCAACCTTTCGACCAAGAATCACAGATACGCAGTATTTT
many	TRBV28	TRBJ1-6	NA	CASSPRMYSPLHF	TGTGCCAGCAGTCCGCGTATGTACTCACCCCTCCACTTT
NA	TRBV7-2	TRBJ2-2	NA	CASRHQGAGELFF	TGTGCCAGCAGACACCAGGGAGCCGGGGAGCTGTTTTTT
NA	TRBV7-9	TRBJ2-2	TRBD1	CASSPRDRGSGELFF	TGTGCCAGCAGCCCCCGGGACAGGGGGTCCGGGGAGCTGTTTTTT
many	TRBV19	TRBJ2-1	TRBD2	CASSILGGTYNEQFF	TGTGCCAGTAGTATTTTGGGGGGGACCTACAATGAGCAGTTCTTC
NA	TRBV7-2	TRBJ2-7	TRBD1	CASSLGQGPREQYF	TGTGCCAGCAGCTTGGGACAGGGACCTCGGGAGCAGTACTTC
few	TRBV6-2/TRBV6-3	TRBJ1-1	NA	CASSYSNFGGRTEAFF	TGTGCCAGCAGTTACTCGAATTTTGGGGGCCGGACTGAAGCTTTCTTT
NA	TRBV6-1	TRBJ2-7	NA	CASSQTVTSYEQYF	TGTGCCAGCAGTCAGACCGTGACCTCCTACGAGCAGTACTTC
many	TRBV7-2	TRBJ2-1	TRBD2	CASGTSGYNEQFF	TGTGCCAGCGGGACTAGCGGATACAATGAGCAGTTCTTC
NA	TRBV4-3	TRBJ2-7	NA	CASSQGMGTAYEQYF	TGCGCCAGCAGCCAAGGAATGGGCACTGCCTACGAGCAGTACTTC
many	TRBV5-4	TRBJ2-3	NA	CASSLEGDTQYF	TGTGCCAGCAGCTTGGAAGGGGATACGCAGTATTTT
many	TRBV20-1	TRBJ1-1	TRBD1	CSAGPAQTGDTEAFF	TGCAGTGCTGGGCCCGCCCAGACAGGGGACACTGAAGCTTTCTTT
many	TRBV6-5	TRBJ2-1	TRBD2	CASRKGTSGNNEQFF	TGTGCCAGCAGAAAAGGGACTAGCGGTAACAATGAGCAGTTCTTC
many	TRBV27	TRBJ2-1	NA	CASSLGHNNEQFF	TGTGCCAGCAGTTTAGGACACAACAATGAGCAGTTCTTC
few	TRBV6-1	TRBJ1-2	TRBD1	CASSEAAPSTGRGYTF	TGTGCCAGCAGTGAAGCGGCTCCTTCGACAGGGCGAGGCTACACCTTC
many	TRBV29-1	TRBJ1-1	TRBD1	CSAQGQGYTEAFF	TGCAGCGCGCAGGGACAGGGGTACACTGAAGCTTTCTTT
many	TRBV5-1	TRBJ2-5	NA	CASSPGPGETQYF	TGCGCCAGCAGCCCCGGCCCAGGGGAGACCCAGTACTTC
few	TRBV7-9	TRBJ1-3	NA	CASSLVGLSGNTIYF	TGTGCCAGCAGCTTAGTCGGGCTCTCTGGAAACACCATATATTTT
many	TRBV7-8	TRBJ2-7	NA	CASSLSPGYGEQYF	TGTGCCAGCAGCTTAAGCCCCGGGTACGGGGAGCAGTACTTC
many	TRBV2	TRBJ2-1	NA	CASSETGFNEQFF	TGTGCCAGCAGTGAGACAGGCTTCAATGAGCAGTTCTTC
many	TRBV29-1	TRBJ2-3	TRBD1	CSADREDTQYF	TGCAGCGCAGACAGGGAGGATACGCAGTATTTT